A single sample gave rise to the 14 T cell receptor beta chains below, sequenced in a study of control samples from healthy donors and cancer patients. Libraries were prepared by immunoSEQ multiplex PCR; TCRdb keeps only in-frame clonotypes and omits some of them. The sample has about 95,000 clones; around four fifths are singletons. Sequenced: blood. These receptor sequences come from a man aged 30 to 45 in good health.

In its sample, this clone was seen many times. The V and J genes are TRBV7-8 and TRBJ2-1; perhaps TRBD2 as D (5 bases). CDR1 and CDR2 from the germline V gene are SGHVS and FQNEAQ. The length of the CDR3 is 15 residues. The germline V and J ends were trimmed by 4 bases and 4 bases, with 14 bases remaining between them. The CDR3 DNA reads TGTGCCAGCAGCTATCTAGCCGGGGTGTACAATGAGCAGTTCTTC. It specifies CASSYLAGVYNEQFF.

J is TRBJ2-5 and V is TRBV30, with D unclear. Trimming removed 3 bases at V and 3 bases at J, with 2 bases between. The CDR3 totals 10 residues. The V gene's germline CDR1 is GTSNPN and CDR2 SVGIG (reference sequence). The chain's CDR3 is CAWSKETQYF. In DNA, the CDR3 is TGTGCCTGGAGCAAAGAGACCCAGTACTTC. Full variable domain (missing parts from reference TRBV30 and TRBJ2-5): SQTIHQWPATLVQPVGSPLSLECTVEGTSNPNLYWYRQAAGRGLQLLFYSVGIGQISSEVPQNLSASRPQDRQFILSSKKLLLSDSGFYLCAWSKETQYFGPGTRLLVL.

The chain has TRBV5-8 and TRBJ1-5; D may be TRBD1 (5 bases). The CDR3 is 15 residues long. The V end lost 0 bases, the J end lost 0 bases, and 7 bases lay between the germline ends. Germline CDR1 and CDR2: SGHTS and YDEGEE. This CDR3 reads CASSLVGGSNQPQHF. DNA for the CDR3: TGTGCCAGCAGCTTGGTTGGGGGTAGCAATCAGCCCCAGCATTTT.

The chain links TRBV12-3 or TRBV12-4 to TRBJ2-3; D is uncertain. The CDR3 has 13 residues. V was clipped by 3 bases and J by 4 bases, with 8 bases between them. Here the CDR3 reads CASSLAPPDTQYF. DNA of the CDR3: TGTGCCAGCAGTTTGGCCCCGCCAGATACGCAGTATTTT.

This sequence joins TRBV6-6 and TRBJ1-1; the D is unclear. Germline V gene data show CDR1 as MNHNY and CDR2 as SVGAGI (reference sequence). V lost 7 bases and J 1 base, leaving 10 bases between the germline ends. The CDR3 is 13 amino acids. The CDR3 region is CASTETANTEAFF. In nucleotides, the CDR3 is TGTGCCAGCACCGAGACTGCGAACACTGAAGCTTTCTTT.

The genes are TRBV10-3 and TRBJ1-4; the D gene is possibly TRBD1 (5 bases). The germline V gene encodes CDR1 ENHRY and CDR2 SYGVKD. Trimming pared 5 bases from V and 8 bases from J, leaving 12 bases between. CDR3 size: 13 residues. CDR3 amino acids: CAISKGEKEKLFF. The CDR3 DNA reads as TGTGCCATCAGTAAAGGGGAGAAAGAAAAACTGTTTTTT.

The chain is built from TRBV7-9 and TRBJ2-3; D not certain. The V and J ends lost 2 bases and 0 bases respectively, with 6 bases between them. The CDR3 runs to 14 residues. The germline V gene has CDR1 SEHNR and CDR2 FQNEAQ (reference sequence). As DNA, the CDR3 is TGTGCCAGCAGCTTATTGCAGAGCACAGATACGCAGTATTTT. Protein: CASSLLQSTDTQYF.

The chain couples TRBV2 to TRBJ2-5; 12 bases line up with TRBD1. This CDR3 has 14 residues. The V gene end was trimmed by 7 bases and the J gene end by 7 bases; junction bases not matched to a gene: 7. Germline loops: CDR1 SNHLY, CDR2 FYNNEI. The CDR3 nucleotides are TGTGCCAGCAACCCGGGACAGGGGGCCGGGACCCAGTACTTC. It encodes CASNPGQGAGTQYF.

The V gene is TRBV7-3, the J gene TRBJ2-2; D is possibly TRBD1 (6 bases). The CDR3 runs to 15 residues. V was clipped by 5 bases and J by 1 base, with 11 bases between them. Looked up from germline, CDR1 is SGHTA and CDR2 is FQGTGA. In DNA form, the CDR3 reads TGTGCCAGCAGCCAAACCAGGGGGAACACCGGGGAGCTGTTTTTT. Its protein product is CASSQTRGNTGELFF.

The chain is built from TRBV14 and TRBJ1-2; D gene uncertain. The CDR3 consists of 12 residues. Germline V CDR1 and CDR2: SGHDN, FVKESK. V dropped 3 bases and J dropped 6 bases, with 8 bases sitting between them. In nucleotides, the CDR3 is TGTGCCAGCAGCCATACTTTGAATGGCTACACCTTC. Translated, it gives CASSHTLNGYTF.

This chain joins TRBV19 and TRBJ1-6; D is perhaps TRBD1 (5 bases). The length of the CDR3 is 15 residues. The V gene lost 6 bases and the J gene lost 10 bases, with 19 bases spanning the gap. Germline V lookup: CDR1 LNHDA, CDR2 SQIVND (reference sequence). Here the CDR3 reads CASSLFGGIGSPLHF. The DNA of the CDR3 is TGTGCCAGTAGCCTTTTTGGGGGGATAGGGTCACCCCTCCACTTT.

The CDR3 here is CASSPRLAGQETQYF. The CDR3 nucleotides are TGTGCCAGCAGTCCACGACTAGCGGGGCAAGAGACCCAGTACTTC. V gene TRBV6-5 combines with J gene TRBJ2-5; TRBD2 agrees at 11 bases. Losses at the gene ends were 5 bases for V and 2 bases for J; bases not matched to a gene: 4. CDR1 is MNHEY and CDR2 is SVGAGI in the germline V gene. There are 15 residues in the CDR3.

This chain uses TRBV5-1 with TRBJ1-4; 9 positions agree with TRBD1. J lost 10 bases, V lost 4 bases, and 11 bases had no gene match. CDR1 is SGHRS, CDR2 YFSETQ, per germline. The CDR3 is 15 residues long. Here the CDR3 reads CASSPAGTGSRKLFF. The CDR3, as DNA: TGCGCCAGCAGCCCGGCGGGGACAGGGAGTAGAAAACTGTTTTTT.

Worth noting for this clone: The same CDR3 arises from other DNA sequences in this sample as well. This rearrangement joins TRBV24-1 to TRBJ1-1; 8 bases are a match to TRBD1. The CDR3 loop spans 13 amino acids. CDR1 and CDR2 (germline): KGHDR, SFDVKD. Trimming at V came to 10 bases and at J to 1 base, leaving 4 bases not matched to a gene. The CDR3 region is CATSGTGNTEAFF. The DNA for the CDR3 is TGTGCCACATCCGGGACAGGGAACACTGAAGCTTTCTTT.